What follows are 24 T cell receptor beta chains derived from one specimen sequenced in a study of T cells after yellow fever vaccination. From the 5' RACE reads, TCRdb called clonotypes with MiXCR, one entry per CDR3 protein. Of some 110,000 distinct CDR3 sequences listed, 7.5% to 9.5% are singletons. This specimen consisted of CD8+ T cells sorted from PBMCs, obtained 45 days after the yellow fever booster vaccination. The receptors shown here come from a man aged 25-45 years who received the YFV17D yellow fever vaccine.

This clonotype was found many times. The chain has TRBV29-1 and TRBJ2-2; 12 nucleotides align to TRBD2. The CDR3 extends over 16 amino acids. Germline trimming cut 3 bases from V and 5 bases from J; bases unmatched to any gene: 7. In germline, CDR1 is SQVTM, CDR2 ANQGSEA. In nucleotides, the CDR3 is TGCAGCGTTGAGTCACTAGCGGGAGGACCTACCGGGGAGCTGTTTTTT. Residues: CSVESLAGGPTGELFF.

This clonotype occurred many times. CDR3 nucleotides: TGCGCCAGCAGCCAAGATCTGATCCAGTACTACGAGCAGTACTTC. The encoded protein is CASSQDLIQYYEQYF. J is TRBJ2-7 and V is TRBV4-3; D remains unclear. Trimming took 0 bases from V and 3 from J, leaving 12 bases between them. From germline, CDR1 is LGHNA and CDR2 YSLEER. This CDR3 comprises 15 residues.

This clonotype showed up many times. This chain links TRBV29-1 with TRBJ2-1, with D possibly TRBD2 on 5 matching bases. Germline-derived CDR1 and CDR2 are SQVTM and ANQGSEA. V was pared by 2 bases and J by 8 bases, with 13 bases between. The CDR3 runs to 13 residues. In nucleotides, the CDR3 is TGCAGCGTTGAATGGGGAGCGAAGGATGAGCAGTTCTTC. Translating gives CSVEWGAKDEQFF.

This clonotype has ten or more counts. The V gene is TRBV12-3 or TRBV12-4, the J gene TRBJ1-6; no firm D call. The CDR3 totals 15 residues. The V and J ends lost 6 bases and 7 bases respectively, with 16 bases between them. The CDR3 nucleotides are TGTGCCAGCAGAAAAGAAGGGCTTAGCAATTCACCCCTCCACTTT. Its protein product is CASRKEGLSNSPLHF.

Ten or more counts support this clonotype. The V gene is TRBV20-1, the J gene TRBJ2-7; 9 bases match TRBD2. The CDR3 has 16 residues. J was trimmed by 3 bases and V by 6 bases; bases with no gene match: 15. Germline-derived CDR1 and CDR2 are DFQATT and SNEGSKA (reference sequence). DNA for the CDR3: TGCAGTGCCGGGGCCCCAGCGGGAGGACTCTTCTACGAGCAGTACTTC. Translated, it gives CSAGAPAGGLFYEQYF.

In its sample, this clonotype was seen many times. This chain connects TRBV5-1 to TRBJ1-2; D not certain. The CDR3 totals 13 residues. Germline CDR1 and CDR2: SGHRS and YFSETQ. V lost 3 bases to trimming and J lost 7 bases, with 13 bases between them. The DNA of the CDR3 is TGCGCCAGCAGCTCCCCCGACCGGGGTGGCTACACCTTC. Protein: CASSSPDRGGYTF.

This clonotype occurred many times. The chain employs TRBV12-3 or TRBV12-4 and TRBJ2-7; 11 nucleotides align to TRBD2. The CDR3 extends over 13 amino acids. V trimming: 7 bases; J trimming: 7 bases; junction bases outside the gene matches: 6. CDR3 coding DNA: TGTGCCAGCACCCCTAGACTAGCGGGGGAGCAGTACTTC. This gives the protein CASTPRLAGEQYF.

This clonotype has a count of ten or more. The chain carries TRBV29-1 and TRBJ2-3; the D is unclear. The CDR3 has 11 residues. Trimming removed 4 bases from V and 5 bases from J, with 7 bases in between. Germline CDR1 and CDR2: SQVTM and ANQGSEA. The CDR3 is CSVVGEDTQYF. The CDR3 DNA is TGCAGCGTTGTTGGAGAAGATACGCAGTATTTT.

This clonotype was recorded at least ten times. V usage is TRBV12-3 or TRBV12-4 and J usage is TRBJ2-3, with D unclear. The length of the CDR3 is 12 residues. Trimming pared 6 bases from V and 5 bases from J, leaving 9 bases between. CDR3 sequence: CASSHFGDTQYF. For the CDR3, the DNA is TGTGCCAGCAGCCACTTTGGAGATACGCAGTATTTT.

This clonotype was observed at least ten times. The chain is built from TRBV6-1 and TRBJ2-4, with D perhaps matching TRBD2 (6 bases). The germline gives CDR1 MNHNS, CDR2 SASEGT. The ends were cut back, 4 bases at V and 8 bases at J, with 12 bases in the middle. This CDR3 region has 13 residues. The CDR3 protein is CASSGRESDIQYF. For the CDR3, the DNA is TGTGCCAGCAGTGGACGGGAGTCGGACATTCAGTACTTC.

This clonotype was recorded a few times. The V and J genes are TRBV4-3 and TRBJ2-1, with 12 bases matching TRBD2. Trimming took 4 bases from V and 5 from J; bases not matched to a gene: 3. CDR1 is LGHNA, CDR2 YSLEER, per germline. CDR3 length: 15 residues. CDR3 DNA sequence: TGCGCCAGCAGCCCCCGACTAGCGGGGGACAATGAGCAGTTCTTC. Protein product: CASSPRLAGDNEQFF.

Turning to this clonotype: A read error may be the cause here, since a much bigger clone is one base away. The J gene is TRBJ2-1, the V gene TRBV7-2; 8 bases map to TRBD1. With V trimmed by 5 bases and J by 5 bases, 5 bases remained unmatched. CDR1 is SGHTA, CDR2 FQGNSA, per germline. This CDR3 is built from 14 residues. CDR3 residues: CASSTWTGNNEQFF. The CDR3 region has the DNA TGTGCCAGCAGCACTTGGACAGGGAACAATGAGCAGTTCTTC.

DNA of the CDR3: TGTGCCATCAGTTTAGCGCTTGGACAGGAGAGCTCTGGGGCCAACGTCCTGACTTTC. Translation: CAISLALGQESSGANVLTF. The gene calls are TRBV7-2 and TRBJ2-6, with 7 bases that match TRBD1. The germline gives CDR1 SGHTA, CDR2 FQGNSA. The CDR3 contains 19 residues. J was trimmed by 0 bases and V by 10 bases; bases with no gene match: 18. Drawing the rest from reference TRBV7-2 and TRBJ2-6, the complete variable domain is GAGVSQSPSNKVTEKGKDVELRCDPISGHTALYWYRQSLGQGLEFLIYFQGNSAPDKSGLPSDRFSAERTGGSVSTLTIQRTQQEDSAVYLCAISLALGQESSGANVLTFGAGSRLTVL.

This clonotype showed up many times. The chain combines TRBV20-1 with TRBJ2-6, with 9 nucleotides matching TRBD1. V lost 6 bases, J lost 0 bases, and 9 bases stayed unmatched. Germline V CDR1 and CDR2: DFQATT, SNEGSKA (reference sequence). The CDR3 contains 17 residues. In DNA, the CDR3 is TGCAGTGCCGAGACAGGGGGACTGACCTCTGGGGCCAACGTCCTGACTTTC. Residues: CSAETGGLTSGANVLTF.

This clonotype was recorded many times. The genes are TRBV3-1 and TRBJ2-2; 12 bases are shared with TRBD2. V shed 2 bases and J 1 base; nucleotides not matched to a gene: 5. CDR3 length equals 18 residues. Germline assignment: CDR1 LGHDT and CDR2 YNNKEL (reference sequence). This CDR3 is CASSQTGTSGLNTGELFF. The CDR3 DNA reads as TGTGCCAGCAGCCAAACCGGGACTAGCGGGTTGAACACCGGGGAGCTGTTTTTT.

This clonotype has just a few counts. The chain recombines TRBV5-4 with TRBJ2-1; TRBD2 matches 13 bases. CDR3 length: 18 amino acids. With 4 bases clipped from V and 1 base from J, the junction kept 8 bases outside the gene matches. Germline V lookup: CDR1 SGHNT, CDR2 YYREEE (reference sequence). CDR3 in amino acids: CASSKGLAGPSSYNEQFF. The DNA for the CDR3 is TGTGCCAGCAGCAAGGGACTAGCGGGACCCTCATCCTACAATGAGCAGTTCTTC.

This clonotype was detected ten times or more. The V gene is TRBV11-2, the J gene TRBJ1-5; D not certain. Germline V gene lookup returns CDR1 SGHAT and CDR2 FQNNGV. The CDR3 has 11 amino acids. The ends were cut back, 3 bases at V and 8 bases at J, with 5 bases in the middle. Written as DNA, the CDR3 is TGTGCCAGCAGCTTCGGAGAGCCCCAGCATTTT. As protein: CASSFGEPQHF.

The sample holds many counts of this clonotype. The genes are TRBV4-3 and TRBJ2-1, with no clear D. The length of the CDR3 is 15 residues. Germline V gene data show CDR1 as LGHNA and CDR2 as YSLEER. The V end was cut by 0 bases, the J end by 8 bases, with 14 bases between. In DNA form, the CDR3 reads TGCGCCAGCAGCCAAGATCTGGCGCGCTCGGATGAGCAGTTCTTC. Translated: CASSQDLARSDEQFF.

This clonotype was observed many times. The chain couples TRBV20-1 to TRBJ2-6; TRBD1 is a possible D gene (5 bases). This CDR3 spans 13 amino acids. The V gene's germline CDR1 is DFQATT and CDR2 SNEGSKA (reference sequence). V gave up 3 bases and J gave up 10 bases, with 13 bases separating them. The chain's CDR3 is CSARVPDKNVLTF. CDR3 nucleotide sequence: TGCAGTGCTAGGGTCCCGGACAAAAACGTCCTGACTTTC.

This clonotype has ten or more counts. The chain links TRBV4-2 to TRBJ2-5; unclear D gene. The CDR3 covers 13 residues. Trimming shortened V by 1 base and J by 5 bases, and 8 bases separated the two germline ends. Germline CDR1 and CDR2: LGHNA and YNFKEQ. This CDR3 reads CASSQGGLETQYF. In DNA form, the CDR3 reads TGTGCCAGCAGCCAAGGTGGGCTGGAGACCCAGTACTTC.

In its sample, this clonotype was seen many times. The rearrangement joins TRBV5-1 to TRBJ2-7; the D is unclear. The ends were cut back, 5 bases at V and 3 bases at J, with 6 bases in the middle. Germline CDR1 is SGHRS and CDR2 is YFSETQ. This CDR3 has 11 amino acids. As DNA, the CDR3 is TGCGCCAGCAGGGACGTCTACGAGCAGTACTTC. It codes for CASRDVYEQYF.

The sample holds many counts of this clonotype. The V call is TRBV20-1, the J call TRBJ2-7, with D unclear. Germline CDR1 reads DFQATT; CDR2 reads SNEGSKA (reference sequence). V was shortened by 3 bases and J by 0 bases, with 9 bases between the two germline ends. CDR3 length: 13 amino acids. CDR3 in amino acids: CSARSTSSYEQYF. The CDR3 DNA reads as TGCAGTGCTAGGAGCACCAGCTCCTACGAGCAGTACTTC.

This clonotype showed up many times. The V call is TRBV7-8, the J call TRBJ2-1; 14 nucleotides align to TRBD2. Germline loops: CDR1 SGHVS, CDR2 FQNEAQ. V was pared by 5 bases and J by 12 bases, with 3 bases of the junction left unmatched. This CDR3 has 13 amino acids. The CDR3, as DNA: TGTGCCAGCAGCACGGGGACTAGCGGGAGGCAGTTCTTC. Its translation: CASSTGTSGRQFF.

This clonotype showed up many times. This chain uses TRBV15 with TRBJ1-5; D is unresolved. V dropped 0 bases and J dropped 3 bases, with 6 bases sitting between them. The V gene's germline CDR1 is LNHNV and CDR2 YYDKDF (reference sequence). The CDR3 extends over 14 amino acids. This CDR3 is CATSREQFNQPQHF. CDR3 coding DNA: TGTGCCACCAGCAGAGAACAGTTCAATCAGCCCCAGCATTTT.